These 2 T cell receptor beta chains came from one sample sequenced in a study of blood T cell repertoires in COVID-19. TCRdb keeps only in-frame clones here, not all; method: immunoSEQ multiplex PCR. The sample holds some 160,000 clones, roughly 77% seen once. Sample: peripheral blood. The source of these receptors is a man between 65 and 79 years old with active or convalescent COVID-19.

The V gene is TRBV6-5, the J gene TRBJ2-1; weak D call: TRBD2 (6 bases). Trimming removed 7 bases from V and 9 bases from J, with 19 bases in between. Per the germline V gene, CDR1 is MNHEY and CDR2 is SVGAGI. The CDR3 spans 14 residues. The CDR3 reads CASMRGTARGEQFF. For the CDR3, the DNA is TGTGCCAGCATGCGGGGTACGGCTAGAGGTGAGCAGTTCTTC.

The chain joins TRBV18 to TRBJ1-2; 7 positions match TRBD1. This CDR3 has 15 amino acids. The trim removed 3 bases at V and 2 bases at J, leaving 6 bases unmatched. Looked up from germline, CDR1 is KGHSH and CDR2 is LQKENI. The CDR3 spells CASSPAQGTNYGYTF. CDR3 DNA sequence: TGTGCCAGCTCACCGGCACAGGGGACCAACTATGGCTACACCTTC.